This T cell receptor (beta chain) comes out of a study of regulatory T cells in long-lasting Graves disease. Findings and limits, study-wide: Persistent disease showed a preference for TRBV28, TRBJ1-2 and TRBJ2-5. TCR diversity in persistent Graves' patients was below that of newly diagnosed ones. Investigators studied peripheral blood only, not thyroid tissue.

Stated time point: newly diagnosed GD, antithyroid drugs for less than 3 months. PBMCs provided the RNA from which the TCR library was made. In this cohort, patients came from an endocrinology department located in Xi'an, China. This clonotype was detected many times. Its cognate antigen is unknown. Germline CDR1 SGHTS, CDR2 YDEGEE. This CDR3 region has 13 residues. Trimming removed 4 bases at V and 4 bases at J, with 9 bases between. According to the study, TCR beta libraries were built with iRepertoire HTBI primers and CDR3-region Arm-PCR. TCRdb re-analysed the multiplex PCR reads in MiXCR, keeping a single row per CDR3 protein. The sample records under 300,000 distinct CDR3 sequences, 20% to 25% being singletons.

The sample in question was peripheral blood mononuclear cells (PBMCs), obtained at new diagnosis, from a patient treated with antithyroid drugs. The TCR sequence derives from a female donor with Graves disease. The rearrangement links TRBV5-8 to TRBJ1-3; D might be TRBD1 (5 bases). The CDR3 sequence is CASSIQGGNTIYF. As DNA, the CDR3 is TGTGCCAGCAGCATTCAGGGAGGAAACACCATATATTTT.